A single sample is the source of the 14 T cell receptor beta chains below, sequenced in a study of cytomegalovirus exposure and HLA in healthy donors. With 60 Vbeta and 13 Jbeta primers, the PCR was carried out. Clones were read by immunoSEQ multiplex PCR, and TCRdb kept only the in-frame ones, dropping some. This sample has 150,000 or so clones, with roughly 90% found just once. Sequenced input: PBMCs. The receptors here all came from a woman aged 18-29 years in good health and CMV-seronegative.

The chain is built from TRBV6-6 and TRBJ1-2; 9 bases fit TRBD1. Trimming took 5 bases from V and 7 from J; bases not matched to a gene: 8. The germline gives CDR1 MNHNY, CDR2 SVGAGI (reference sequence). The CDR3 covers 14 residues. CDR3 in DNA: TGTGCCAGCAGTCGGGGACAGGGAGAGGGTGGCTACACCTTC. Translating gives CASSRGQGEGGYTF.

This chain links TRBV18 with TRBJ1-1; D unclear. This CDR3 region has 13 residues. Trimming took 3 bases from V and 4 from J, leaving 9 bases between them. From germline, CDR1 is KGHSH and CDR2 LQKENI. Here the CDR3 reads CASSPWASTEAFF. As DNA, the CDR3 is TGTGCCAGCTCACCGTGGGCAAGCACTGAAGCTTTCTTT.

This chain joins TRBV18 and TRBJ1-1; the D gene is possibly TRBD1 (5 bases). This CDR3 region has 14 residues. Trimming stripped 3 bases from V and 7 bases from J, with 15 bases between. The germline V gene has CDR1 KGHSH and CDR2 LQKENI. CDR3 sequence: CASSPQGREDEAFF. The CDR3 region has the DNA TGTGCCAGCTCACCCCAGGGTCGAGAGGATGAAGCTTTCTTT.

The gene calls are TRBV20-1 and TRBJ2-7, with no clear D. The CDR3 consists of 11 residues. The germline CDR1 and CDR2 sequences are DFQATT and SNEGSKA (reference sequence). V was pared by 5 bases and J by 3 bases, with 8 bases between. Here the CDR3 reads CSAGPSYEQYF. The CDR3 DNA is TGCAGTGCTGGGCCGAGCTACGAGCAGTACTTC.

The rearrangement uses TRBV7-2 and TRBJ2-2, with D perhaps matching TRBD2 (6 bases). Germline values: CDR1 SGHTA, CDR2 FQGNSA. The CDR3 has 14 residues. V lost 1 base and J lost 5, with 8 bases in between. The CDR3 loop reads CASSLGGGTGELFF. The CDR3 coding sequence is TGTGCCAGCAGCTTAGGTGGGGGGACCGGGGAGCTGTTTTTT. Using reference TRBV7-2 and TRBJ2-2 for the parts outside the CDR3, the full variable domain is GAGVSQSPSNKVTEKGKDVELRCDPISGHTALYWYRQSLGQGLEFLIYFQGNSAPDKSGLPSDRFSAERTGGSVSTLTIQRTQQEDSAVYLCASSLGGGTGELFFGEGSRLTVL.

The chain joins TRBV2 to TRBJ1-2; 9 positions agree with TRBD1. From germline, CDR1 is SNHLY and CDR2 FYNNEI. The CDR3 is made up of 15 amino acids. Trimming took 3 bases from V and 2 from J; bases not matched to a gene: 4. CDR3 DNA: TGTGCCAGCAGTGAGGGGACAGGGTCGAACTATGGCTACACCTTC. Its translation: CASSEGTGSNYGYTF. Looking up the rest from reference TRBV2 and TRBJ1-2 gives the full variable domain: EPEVTQTPSHQVTQMGQEVILRCVPISNHLYFYWYRQILGQKVEFLVSFYNNEISEKSEIFDDQFSVERPDGSNFTLKIRSTKLEDSAMYFCASSEGTGSNYGYTFGSGTRLTVV.

DNA of the CDR3: TGCGCCAGCAGCTGGACTAGCGGGAGGGTTCCAGATACGCAGTATTTT. It codes for CASSWTSGRVPDTQYF. The J gene is TRBJ2-3, the V gene TRBV5-1, with 15 bases matching TRBD2. This CDR3 has 16 amino acids. With V trimmed by 3 bases and J by 4 bases, 3 bases remained unmatched. CDR1 is SGHRS and CDR2 is YFSETQ in the germline V gene.

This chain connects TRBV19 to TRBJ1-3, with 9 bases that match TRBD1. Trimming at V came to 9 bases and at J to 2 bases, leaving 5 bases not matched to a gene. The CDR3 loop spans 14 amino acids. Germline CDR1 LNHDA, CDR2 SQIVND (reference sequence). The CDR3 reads CASADRGAGNTIYF. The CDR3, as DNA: TGTGCCAGCGCCGACAGGGGGGCTGGAAACACCATATATTTT.

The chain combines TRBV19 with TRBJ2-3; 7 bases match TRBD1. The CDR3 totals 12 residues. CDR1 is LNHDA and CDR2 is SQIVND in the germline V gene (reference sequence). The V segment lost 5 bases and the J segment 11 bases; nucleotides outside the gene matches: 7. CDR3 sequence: CASSSDRVLQYF. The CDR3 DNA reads TGTGCCAGTAGTTCCGACAGGGTTTTGCAGTATTTT.

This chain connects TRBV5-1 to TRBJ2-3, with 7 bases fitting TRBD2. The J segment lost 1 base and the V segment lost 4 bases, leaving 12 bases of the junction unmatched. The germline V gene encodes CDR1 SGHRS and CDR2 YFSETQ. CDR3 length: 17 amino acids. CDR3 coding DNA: TGCGCCAGCAGCGTGAGGCCGGCGGGGGACGGCACAGATACGCAGTATTTT. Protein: CASSVRPAGDGTDTQYF. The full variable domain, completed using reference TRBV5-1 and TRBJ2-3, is KAGVTQTPRYLIKTRGQQVTLSCSPISGHRSVSWYQQTPGQGLQFLFEYFSETQRNKGNFPGRFSGRQFSNSRSEMNVSTLELGDSALYLCASSVRPAGDGTDTQYFGPGTRLTVL.

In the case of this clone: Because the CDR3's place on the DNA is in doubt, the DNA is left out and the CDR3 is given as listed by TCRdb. The CDR3: CASSLFGTGNGDGYPF. V usage is TRBV5-1 and J usage is TRBJ1-2; TRBD1 is taken as the D call from the table, unchecked against the DNA. The CDR3 is 16 residues long, ends included. Germline CDR1 and CDR2: SGHRS and YFSETQ.

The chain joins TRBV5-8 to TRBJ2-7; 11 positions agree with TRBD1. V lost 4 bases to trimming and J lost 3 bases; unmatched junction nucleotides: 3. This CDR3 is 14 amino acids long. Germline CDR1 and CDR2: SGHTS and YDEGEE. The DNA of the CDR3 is TGTGCCAGCAGCCCCGGGACAGGGGGCTACGAGCAGTACTTC. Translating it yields CASSPGTGGYEQYF.

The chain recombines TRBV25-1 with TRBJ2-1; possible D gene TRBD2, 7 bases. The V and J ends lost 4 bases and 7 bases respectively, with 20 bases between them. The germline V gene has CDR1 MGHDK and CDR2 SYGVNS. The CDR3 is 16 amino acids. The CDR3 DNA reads TGTGCCAGCAGTGCCCGGACTAGGGGGGAATGGAATGAGCAGTTCTTC. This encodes CASSARTRGEWNEQFF. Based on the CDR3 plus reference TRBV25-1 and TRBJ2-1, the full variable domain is EADIYQTPRYLVIGTGKKITLECSQTMGHDKMYWYQQDPGMELHLIHYSYGVNSTEKGDLSSESTVSRIRTEHFPLTLESARPSHTSQYLCASSARTRGEWNEQFFGPGTRLTVL.

CDR3 sequence: CASSEYQETQYF. CDR3 in DNA: TGTGCCAGCAGTGAGTACCAAGAGACCCAGTACTTC. The J gene is TRBJ2-5, the V gene TRBV27, with D unclear. Trimming took off 5 bases at V and 0 bases at J, with 4 bases between the two ends. Germline CDR1 is MNHEY and CDR2 is SMNVEV (reference sequence). The CDR3 spans 12 residues.